This T cell receptor beta chain is from a study of T cells in Graves' hyperthyroidism and ophthalmopathy. Overall study findings and caveats: Ophthalmopathy was told apart from stable hyperthyroidism by a 13 V-J model. Blood also contained most expanded thyroid clonotypes above 0.001.

RNA transcripts yielded amplified TCR beta CDR3 regions. Using the HTBI primer set, a first-round RT-PCR was run on the TCR CDR3. TCRdb reanalysed the multiplex PCR reads using MiXCR and keeps one entry per CDR3 protein. The sample includes about 510,000 distinct CDR3 sequences, about 45% of them seen just once. The sample holds many counts of this clonotype. The antigen is undetermined. CDR1 and CDR2 from the germline V gene are SGHRS and YFSETQ. The V gene lost 4 bases and the J gene lost 1 base, with 12 bases spanning the gap. The CDR3 runs 15 residues. Any patient presenting with uncontrolled infection, other autoimmune disease, pregnancy or lactation was left out.

The sequenced sample was peripheral blood or thyroid tissue (not recorded which). This clonotype was sampled from an adult woman with Graves' disease, either hyperthyroidism or ophthalmopathy (not recorded which). The gene calls are TRBV5-1 and TRBJ1-5; D gene ambiguous. The CDR3 is CASSRVPGSNQPQHF. CDR3 nucleotide sequence: TGCGCCAGCAGCCGGGTCCCGGGAAGCAATCAGCCCCAGCATTTT.